This T cell receptor (beta chain) was identified during a study of blood T cell repertoires in COVID-19. On the study more broadly: COVID-19 samples, acute and convalescent, were from the United States, Italy and Spain.

V lost 6 bases to trimming and J lost 6 bases, with 18 bases between them. This CDR3 has 14 amino acids. CDR1 and CDR2 from the germline V gene are WSHSY and SAAADI. Generated by immunoSEQ multiplex PCR, the TCRdb table keeps only in-frame clones and is missing some. The table has 150,000 to 200,000 clones, 70% to 85% seen once; the top ten hold about 6.9%. The sequenced sample consisted of peripheral blood. The sequence derives from a human donor with acute or convalescent COVID-19. The donor label of this sample is uncertain. The rearrangement uses TRBV10-2 and TRBJ2-7; D not certain. CDR3 in amino acids: CASSRVSTVTEQYF. CDR3 DNA: TGCGCCAGCAGCCGAGTGAGTACAGTAACCGAGCAGTACTTC.